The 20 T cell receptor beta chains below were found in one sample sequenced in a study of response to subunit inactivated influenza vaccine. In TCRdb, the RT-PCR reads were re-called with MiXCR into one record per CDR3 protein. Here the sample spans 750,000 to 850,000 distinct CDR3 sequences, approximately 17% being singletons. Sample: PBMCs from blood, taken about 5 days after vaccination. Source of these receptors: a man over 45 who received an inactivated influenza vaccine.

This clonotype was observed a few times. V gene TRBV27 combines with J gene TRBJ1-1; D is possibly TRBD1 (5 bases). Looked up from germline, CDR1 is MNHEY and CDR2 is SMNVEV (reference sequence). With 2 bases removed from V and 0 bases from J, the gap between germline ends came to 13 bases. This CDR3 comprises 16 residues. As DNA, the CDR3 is TGTGCCAGCAGTTTACAGGGTGGGGTAATGAACACTGAAGCTTTCTTT. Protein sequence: CASSLQGGVMNTEAFF.

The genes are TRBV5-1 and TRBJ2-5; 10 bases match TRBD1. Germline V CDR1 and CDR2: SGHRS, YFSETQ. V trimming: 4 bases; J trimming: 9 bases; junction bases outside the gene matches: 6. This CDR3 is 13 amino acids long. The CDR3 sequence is CASSPGQGWAQYF. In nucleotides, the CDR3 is TGCGCCAGCAGCCCGGGACAGGGGTGGGCCCAGTACTTC.

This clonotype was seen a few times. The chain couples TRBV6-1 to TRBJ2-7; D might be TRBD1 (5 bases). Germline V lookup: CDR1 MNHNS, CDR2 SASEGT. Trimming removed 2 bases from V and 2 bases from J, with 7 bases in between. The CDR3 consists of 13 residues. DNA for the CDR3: TGTGCCAGCAGTGAATTGGGGCCCTACGAGCAGTACTTC. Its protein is CASSELGPYEQYF.

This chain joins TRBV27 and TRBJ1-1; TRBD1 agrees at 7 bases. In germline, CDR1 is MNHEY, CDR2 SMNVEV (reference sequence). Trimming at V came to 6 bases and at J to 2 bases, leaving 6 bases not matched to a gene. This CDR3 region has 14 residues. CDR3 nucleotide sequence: TGTGCCAGCAGACACAGGGGAACTAACACTGAAGCTTTCTTT. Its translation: CASRHRGTNTEAFF.

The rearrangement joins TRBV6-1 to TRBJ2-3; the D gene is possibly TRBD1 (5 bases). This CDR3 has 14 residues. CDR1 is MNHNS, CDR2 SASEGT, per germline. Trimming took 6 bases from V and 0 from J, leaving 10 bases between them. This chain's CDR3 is CASRQALSTDTQYF. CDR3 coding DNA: TGTGCCAGCAGACAGGCCCTTAGCACAGATACGCAGTATTTT.

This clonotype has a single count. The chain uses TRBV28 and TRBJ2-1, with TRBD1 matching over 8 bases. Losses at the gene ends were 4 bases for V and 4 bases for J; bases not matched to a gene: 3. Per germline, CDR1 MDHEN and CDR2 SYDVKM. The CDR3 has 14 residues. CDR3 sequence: CASSWTGLYNEQFF. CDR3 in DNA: TGTGCCAGCAGTTGGACAGGGCTTTACAATGAGCAGTTCTTC.

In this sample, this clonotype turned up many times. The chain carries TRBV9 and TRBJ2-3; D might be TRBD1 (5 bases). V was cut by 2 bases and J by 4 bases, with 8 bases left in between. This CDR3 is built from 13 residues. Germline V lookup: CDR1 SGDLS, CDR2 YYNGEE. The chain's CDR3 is CASSVLTADTQYF. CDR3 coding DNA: TGTGCCAGCAGCGTCTTGACAGCAGATACGCAGTATTTT.

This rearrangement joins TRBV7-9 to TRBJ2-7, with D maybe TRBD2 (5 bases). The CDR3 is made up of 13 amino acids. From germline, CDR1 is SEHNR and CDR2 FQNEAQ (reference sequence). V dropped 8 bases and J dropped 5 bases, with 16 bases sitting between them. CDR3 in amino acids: CASSPSFGDEQYF. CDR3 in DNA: TGTGCCAGCTCCCCCTCCTTCGGGGACGAGCAGTACTTC.

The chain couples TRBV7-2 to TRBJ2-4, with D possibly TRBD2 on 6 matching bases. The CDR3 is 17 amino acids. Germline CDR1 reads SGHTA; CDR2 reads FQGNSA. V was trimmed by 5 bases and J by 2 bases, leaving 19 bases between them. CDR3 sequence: CASSALGRTLSKNIQYF. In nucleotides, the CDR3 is TGTGCCAGCAGCGCCTTGGGGAGGACTCTGTCCAAAAACATTCAGTACTTC.

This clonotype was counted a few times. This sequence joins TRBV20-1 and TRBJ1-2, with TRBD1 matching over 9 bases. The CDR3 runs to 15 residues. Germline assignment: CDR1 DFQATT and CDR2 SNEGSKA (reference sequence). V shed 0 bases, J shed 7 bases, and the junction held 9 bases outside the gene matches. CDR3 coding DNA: TGCAGTGCTAGAGATATGGGACAGGGCGCGGCTGGCTACACCTTC. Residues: CSARDMGQGAAGYTF.

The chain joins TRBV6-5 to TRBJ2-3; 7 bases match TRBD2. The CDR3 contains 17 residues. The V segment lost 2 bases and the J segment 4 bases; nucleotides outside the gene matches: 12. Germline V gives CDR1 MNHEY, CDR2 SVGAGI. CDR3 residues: CASSYHLRWEGSDTQYF. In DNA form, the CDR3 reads TGTGCCAGCAGTTACCACCTCAGGTGGGAGGGATCAGATACGCAGTATTTT.

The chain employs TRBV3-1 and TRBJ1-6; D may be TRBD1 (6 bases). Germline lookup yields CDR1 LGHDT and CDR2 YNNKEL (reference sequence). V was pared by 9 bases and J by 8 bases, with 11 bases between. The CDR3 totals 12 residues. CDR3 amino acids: CASGQLHSPLHF. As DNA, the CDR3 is TGTGCCAGTGGACAGCTCCATTCACCCCTCCACTTT.

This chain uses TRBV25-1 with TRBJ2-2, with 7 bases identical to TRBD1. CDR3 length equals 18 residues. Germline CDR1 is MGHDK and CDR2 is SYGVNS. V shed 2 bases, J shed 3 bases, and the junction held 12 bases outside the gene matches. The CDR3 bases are TGTGCCAGCAGTGAAAATACCTACAGGGGAAAGGACACCGGGGAGCTGTTTTTT. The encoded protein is CASSENTYRGKDTGELFF.

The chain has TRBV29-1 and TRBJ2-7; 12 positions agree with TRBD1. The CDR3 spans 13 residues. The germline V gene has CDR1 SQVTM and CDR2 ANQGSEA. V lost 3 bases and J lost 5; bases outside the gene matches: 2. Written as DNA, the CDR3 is TGCAGCGTTGAGGGGACAGGGGGCAACGAGCAGTACTTC. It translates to CSVEGTGGNEQYF.

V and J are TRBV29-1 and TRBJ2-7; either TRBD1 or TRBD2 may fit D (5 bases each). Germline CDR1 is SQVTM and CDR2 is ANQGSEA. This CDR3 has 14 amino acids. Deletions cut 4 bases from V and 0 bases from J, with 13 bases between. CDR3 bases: TGCAGCGTTGTCCCCGGGGCGGCCTCCTACGAGCAGTACTTC. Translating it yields CSVVPGAASYEQYF.

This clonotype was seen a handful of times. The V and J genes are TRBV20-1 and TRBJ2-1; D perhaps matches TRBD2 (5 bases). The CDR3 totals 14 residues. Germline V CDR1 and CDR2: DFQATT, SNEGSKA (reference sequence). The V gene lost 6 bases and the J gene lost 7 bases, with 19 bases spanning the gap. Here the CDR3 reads CSAVPREGRNEQFF. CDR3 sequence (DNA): TGCAGTGCCGTTCCTCGTGAGGGCCGGAATGAGCAGTTCTTC.

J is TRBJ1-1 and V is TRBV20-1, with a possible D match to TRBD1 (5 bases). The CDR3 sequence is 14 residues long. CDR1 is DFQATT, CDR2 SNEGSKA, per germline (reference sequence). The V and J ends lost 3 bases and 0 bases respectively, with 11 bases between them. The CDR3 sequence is CSARDIRMNTEAFF. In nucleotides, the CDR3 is TGCAGTGCTAGGGACATCCGCATGAACACTGAAGCTTTCTTT.

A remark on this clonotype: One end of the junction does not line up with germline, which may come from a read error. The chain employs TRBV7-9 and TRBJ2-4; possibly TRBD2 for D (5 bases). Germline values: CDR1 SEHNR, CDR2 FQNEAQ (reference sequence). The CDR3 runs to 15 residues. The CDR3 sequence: CASSLSRLHGNSQYF. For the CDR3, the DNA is TGTGCCAGCAGCTTAAGTCGGCTACACGGGAACAGTCAGTACTTC.

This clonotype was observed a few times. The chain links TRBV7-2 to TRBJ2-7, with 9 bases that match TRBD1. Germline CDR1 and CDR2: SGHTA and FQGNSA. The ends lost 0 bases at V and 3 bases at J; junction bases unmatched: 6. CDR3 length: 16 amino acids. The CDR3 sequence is CASSLAGTGTYYEQYF. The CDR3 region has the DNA TGTGCCAGCAGCTTAGCCGGGACAGGGACCTACTACGAGCAGTACTTC.

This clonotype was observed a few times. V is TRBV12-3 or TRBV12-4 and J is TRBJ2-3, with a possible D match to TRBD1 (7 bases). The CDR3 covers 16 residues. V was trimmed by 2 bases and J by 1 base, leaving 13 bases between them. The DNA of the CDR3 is TGTGCCAGCAGTTTATGGAGGGGGCGCCGCACAGATACGCAGTATTTT. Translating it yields CASSLWRGRRTDTQYF.